Listed below are T cell receptor beta chains from one sample, sequenced in a study of shared clonotypes between healthy human individuals. Measured with immunoSEQ multiplex PCR; TCRdb has only the in-frame clones, and not every one. The sample has fewer than 850,000 clones; about 96% are singletons. Sequenced: naive CD8+ T cells sorted from blood. The receptors were gathered from a man aged 25 to 40 in good health. The CDR3 runs from the conserved cysteine through the conserved F or W. D genes are given only for firm matches. Size is omitted from some rows. Given values are once, few, many or a class for expanded clones.

clone_size | d_call | j_call | v_call | cdr3_nt | cdr3_aa
- | - | TRBJ2-5 | TRBV5-1 | TGCGCCAGCAGCTCCGTGGTGGGGGTCCGAGAGACCCAGTACTTC | CASSSVVGVRETQYF
once | - | TRBJ2-2 | TRBV5-1 | TGCGCCAGCAGCGCGCATTGGGGGAGAATTGACACCGGGGAGCTGTTTTTT | CASSAHWGRIDTGELFF
- | TRBD1 | TRBJ1-3 | TRBV23-1 | TGCGCCAGCGGACGGGACAGGCCTCCTGGAAACACCATATATTTT | CASGRDRPPGNTIYF
- | - | TRBJ2-1 | TRBV27 | TGTGCCAGCAGTTCCATAGGGTTGGGCTCCTACAATGAGCAGTTCTTC | CASSSIGLGSYNEQFF
- | - | TRBJ2-1 | TRBV4-1 | TGCGCCAGCAGCCCCTATAGCGAATTAGGGTTAAACAATGAGCAGTTCTTC | CASSPYSELGLNNEQFF
- | - | TRBJ1-5 | TRBV27 | TGTGCCAGCAGTTTTCAGGGGTCGGATCAGCCCCAGCATTTT | CASSFQGSDQPQHF
- | - | TRBJ2-3 | TRBV27 | TGTGCCAGCAGTTCCCTGACGGGAGTGGCAGATACGCAGTATTTT | CASSSLTGVADTQYF
- | TRBD2 | TRBJ2-3 | TRBV15 | TGTGCCACCAGCAGTCATCTTAGCGGGGATGCAGATACGCAGTATTTT | CATSSHLSGDADTQYF
- | - | TRBJ2-7 | TRBV25-1 | TGTGCCAGCAGTGGGCCGTACTCCTACGAGCAGTACTTC | CASSGPYSYEQYF
- | TRBD2 | TRBJ2-3 | TRBV10-2 | TGCGCCAGCTTAAAGGGACTATCGAATACGCAGTATTTT | CASLKGLSNTQYF
once | - | TRBJ2-1 | TRBV5-4 | TGTGCCAGCAGCCCTCCGGGACTCCGAAACAATGAGCAGTTCTTC | CASSPPGLRNNEQFF
- | - | TRBJ2-3 | TRBV27 | TGTGCCAGCAGTTCCACAGGGTATAGAGCAGATACGCAGTATTTT | CASSSTGYRADTQYF
- | - | TRBJ2-1 | TRBV5-6 | TGTGCCAGCATTTCTGGGACTGGCGAGCAGTTCTTC | CASISGTGEQFF
few | - | TRBJ2-1 | TRBV6-1 | TGTGCCAGCAGTGAAACTGGCGGAGCCTACAATGAGCAGTTCTTC | CASSETGGAYNEQFF
once | - | TRBJ2-7 | TRBV4-1 | TGCGCCAGCAGCCTCGGTCACGAGCAGTACTTC | CASSLGHEQYF
- | - | TRBJ2-5 | TRBV9 | TGTGCCAGCAGCGTAGGGGCTAGCGTACAAGAGACCCAGTACTTC | CASSVGASVQETQYF
- | TRBD1 | TRBJ2-1 | TRBV10-3 | TGTGCCATCAGTGCGGGACAGGGGGTTTCCTACAATGAGCAGTTCTTC | CAISAGQGVSYNEQFF
- | - | TRBJ1-1 | TRBV14 | TGTGCCAGCAGCCAAGGTTGGAACACTGAAGCTTTCTTT | CASSQGWNTEAFF